The sequence of this T cell receptor (beta chain) was determined in a study of CD8+ T cells in alopecia areata. It was cDNA, reverse transcribed from extracted RNA, that served as the sequencing template. The protocol was immunoSEQ multiplex PCR, while the TCRdb copy is restricted to in-frame clones and leaves out a portion. The table includes 110,000 to 150,000 clones, about 60% detected once. The germline CDR1 and CDR2 sequences are ENHRY and SYGVKD. V was clipped by 8 bases and J by 4 bases, with 14 bases between them. The CDR3 has 13 residues. The V call is TRBV10-3, the J call TRBJ2-5; weak D call: TRBD2 (6 bases). The receptor comes from a human donor with alopecia areata. The material sequenced was CD4+ T cells sorted from blood, taken at week 0. CDR3 sequence (DNA): TGTGCCATCCCTCCCTTCGGGAGAGAGACCCAGTACTTC. Protein product: CAIPPFGRETQYF.